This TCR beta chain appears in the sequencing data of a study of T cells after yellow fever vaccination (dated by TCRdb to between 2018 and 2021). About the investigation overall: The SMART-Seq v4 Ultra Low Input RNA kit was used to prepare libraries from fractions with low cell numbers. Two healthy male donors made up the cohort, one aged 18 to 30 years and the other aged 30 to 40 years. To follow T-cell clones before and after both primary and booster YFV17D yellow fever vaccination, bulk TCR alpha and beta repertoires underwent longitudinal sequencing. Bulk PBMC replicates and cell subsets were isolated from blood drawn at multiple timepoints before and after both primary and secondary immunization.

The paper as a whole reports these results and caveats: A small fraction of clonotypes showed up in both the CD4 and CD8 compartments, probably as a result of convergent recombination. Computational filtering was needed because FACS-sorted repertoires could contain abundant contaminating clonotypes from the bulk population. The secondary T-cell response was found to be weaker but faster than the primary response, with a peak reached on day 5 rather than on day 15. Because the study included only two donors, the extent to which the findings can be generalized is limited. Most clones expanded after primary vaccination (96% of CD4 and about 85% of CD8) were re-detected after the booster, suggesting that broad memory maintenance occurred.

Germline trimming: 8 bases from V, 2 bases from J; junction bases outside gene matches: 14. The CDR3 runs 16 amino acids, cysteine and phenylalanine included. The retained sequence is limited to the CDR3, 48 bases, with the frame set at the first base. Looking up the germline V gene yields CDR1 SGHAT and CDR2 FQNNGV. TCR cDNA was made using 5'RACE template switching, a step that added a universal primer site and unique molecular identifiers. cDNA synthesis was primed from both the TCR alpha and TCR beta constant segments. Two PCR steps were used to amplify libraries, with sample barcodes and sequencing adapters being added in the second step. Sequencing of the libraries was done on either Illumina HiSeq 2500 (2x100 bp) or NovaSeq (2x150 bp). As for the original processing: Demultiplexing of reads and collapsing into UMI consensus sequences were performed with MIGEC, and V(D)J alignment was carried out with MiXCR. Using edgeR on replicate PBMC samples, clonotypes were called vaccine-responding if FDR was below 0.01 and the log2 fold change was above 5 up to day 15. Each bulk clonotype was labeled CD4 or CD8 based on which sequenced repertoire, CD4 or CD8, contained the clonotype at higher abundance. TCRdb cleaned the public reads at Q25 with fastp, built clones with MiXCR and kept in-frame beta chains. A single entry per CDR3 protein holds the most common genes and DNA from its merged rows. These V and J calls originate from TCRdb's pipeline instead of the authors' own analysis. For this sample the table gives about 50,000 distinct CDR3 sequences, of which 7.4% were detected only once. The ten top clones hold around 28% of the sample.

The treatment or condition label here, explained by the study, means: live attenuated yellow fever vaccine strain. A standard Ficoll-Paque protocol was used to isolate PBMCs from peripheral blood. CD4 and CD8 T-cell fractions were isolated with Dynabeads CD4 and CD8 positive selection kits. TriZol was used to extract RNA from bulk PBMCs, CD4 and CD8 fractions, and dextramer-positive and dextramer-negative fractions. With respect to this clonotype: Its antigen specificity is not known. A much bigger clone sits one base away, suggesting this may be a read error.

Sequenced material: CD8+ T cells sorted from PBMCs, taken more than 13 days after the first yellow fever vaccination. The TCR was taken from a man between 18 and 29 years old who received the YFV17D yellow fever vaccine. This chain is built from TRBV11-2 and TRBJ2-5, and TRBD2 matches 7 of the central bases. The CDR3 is CASGSGTIGYQETQYF. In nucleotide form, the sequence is TGTGCCAGCGGAAGCGGGACTATCGGGTATCAAGAGACCCAGTACTTC.